The 28 T cell receptor beta chains presented below share a single source sample, sequenced in a study of blood T cell repertoires in COVID-19. The method was immunoSEQ multiplex PCR; TCRdb's version includes in-frame clones alone and lacks a portion of them. The table includes about 200,000 clones, more than 70% detected once. The sample comprised PBMCs or T cells enriched from blood (not recorded which). These receptors were obtained from a woman between 35 and 50 years old with acute COVID-19.

The J gene is TRBJ2-7, the V gene TRBV19, with D possibly being TRBD2 (5 bases). V was pared by 3 bases and J by 0 bases, with 12 bases between. Germline CDR1 and CDR2: LNHDA and SQIVND (reference sequence). The length of the CDR3 is 15 residues. The CDR3 region has the DNA TGTGCCAGTAGTATCCGGCGGGTAAGCTCCTACGAGCAGTACTTC. This sequence encodes CASSIRRVSSYEQYF.

V is TRBV14 and J is TRBJ1-6; 7 positions match TRBD1. The CDR3 consists of 16 residues. Germline-derived CDR1 and CDR2 are SGHDN and FVKESK. V was clipped by 3 bases and J by 4 bases; unmatched bases: 6. The CDR3 coding sequence is TGTGCCAGCAGCCACGGAGGGGGCTGGTATAATTCACCCCTCCACTTT. Its protein is CASSHGGGWYNSPLHF.

V usage is TRBV9 and J usage is TRBJ2-5; 11 positions agree with TRBD2. Germline trimming cut 2 bases from V and 3 bases from J; bases unmatched to any gene: 3. Per the germline V gene, CDR1 is SGDLS and CDR2 is YYNGEE. The CDR3 spans 15 residues. The CDR3 DNA reads as TGTGCCAGCAGCGTTGGGACTAGCGGCAAAGAGACCCAGTACTTC. Amino acid sequence: CASSVGTSGKETQYF.

This clone appeared a single time. The chain links TRBV15 to TRBJ2-5, with 10 bases lining up with TRBD2. V was pared by 6 bases and J by 4 bases, with 2 bases of the junction left unmatched. The germline CDR1 and CDR2 sequences are LNHNV and YYDKDF (reference sequence). This CDR3 is built from 13 residues. The CDR3 region has the DNA TGTGCCACCAGGGCTAGCGGGAGAGAGACCCAGTACTTC. This encodes CATRASGRETQYF.

The V and J genes are TRBV5-1 and TRBJ2-1; D is perhaps TRBD1 (6 bases). The length of the CDR3 is 15 residues. Trimming removed 6 bases from V and 5 bases from J, with 18 bases in between. The germline CDR1 and CDR2 sequences are SGHRS and YFSETQ. The DNA for the CDR3 is TGCGCCAGCAACAGGGAACCTTCGACGGACAATGAGCAGTTCTTC. It encodes CASNREPSTDNEQFF. Drawing the rest from reference TRBV5-1 and TRBJ2-1, the complete variable domain is KAGVTQTPRYLIKTRGQQVTLSCSPISGHRSVSWYQQTPGQGLQFLFEYFSETQRNKGNFPGRFSGRQFSNSRSEMNVSTLELGDSALYLCASNREPSTDNEQFFGPGTRLTVL.

The chain combines TRBV29-1 with TRBJ2-2, with 10 bases lining up with TRBD1. The trim removed 5 bases at V and 4 bases at J, leaving 1 base unmatched. The CDR3 runs to 13 residues. Germline V CDR1 and CDR2: SQVTM, ANQGSEA. This CDR3 is CSVRTGGTGELFF. The CDR3 nucleotides read TGCAGCGTTAGGACAGGGGGCACCGGGGAGCTGTTTTTT.

The gene calls are TRBV19 and TRBJ1-1; 7 nucleotides match TRBD1. The germline gives CDR1 LNHDA, CDR2 SQIVND (reference sequence). The ends lost 5 bases at V and 1 base at J; junction bases unmatched: 10. The CDR3 runs to 16 residues. CDR3: CASSWGTTGPNTEAFF. In nucleotides, the CDR3 is TGTGCCAGTAGTTGGGGGACGACAGGGCCGAACACTGAAGCTTTCTTT.

V is TRBV5-1 and J is TRBJ1-1; no clear D. CDR3 size: 14 residues. V lost 4 bases to trimming and J lost 0 bases, with 10 bases between them. Germline CDR1 is SGHRS and CDR2 is YFSETQ. CDR3 nucleotides: TGCGCCAGCAGCGGATTGGGAGTGAACACTGAAGCTTTCTTT. This encodes CASSGLGVNTEAFF.

The chain couples TRBV5-1 to TRBJ1-4, with 7 bases fitting TRBD1. Germline CDR1 and CDR2: SGHRS and YFSETQ. The CDR3 totals 14 residues. V lost 8 bases and J lost 3; bases outside the gene matches: 7. DNA of the CDR3: TGCGCCAGTGGCAGGGGGACGGCTAATGAAAAACTGTTTTTT. It codes for CASGRGTANEKLFF.

This clone was observed a few times. The gene calls are TRBV28 and TRBJ1-2; a weak D match, TRBD1 (6 bases). Trimming shortened V by 6 bases and J by 4 bases, and 18 bases separated the two germline ends. The CDR3 is 15 amino acids. Germline lookup yields CDR1 MDHEN and CDR2 SYDVKM. DNA for the CDR3: TGTGCCAGCAGCCCTACAGGGAAATTCCTCTATGGCTACACCTTC. Translation: CASSPTGKFLYGYTF.

The V and J genes are TRBV5-1 and TRBJ2-1; TRBD2 is a possible D gene (5 bases). Per the germline V gene, CDR1 is SGHRS and CDR2 is YFSETQ. V lost 0 bases, J lost 8 bases, and 15 bases lay in between. The CDR3 is made up of 15 amino acids. The CDR3: CASSLAGVGSHEQFF. CDR3 nucleotide sequence: TGCGCCAGCAGCTTGGCCGGGGTGGGTAGCCATGAGCAGTTCTTC.

V and J are TRBV7-2 and TRBJ2-7, with D possibly matching TRBD1 (6 bases). Germline loops: CDR1 SGHTA, CDR2 FQGNSA. This CDR3 spans 15 amino acids. V was clipped by 0 bases and J by 5 bases, with 14 bases between them. CDR3 sequence reads: CASSLAGQGIDEQYF. CDR3 sequence (DNA): TGTGCCAGCAGCTTAGCGGGTCAGGGGATCGACGAGCAGTACTTC. Supplemented by reference TRBV7-2 and TRBJ2-7, the full variable domain reads GAGVSQSPSNKVTEKGKDVELRCDPISGHTALYWYRQSLGQGLEFLIYFQGNSAPDKSGLPSDRFSAERTGGSVSTLTIQRTQQEDSAVYLCASSLAGQGIDEQYFGPGTRLTVT.

The chain couples TRBV19 to TRBJ2-2, with D maybe TRBD1 (6 bases). Trimming removed 5 bases at V and 0 bases at J, with 13 bases between. Germline V gene sequence: CDR1 LNHDA, CDR2 SQIVND (reference sequence). This CDR3 comprises 16 residues. The CDR3 bases are TGTGCCAGTAGTTCCCCGGGGACATCGAACACCGGGGAGCTGTTTTTT. Its protein product is CASSSPGTSNTGELFF.

V is TRBV6-5 and J is TRBJ2-5, with D possibly TRBD2 on 6 matching bases. Germline loops: CDR1 MNHEY, CDR2 SVGAGI. The length of the CDR3 is 15 residues. V lost 6 bases and J lost 4, with 18 bases in between. The CDR3 DNA sequence: TGTGCCAGCAGCCGCGGGATCCGGGGGATAGAGACCCAGTACTTC. It is translated as CASSRGIRGIETQYF.

The chain uses TRBV28 and TRBJ2-3; 9 bases are shared with TRBD2. The ends lost 2 bases at V and 2 bases at J; junction bases unmatched: 5. In germline, CDR1 is MDHEN, CDR2 SYDVKM. The CDR3 loop spans 16 amino acids. This chain's CDR3 is CASSLRAGGHTDTQYF. The CDR3 region has the DNA TGTGCCAGCAGTTTAAGAGCGGGAGGTCACACAGATACGCAGTATTTT.

The chain employs TRBV7-9 and TRBJ1-4, with 10 nucleotides matching TRBD1. Trimming cost V 4 bases and J 6 bases; bases outside gene matches: 8. The CDR3 length is 16 residues. Per germline, CDR1 SEHNR and CDR2 FQNEAQ (reference sequence). CDR3 nucleotide sequence: TGTGCCAGCAGCTCAGGACAGGGGGTTAAAGATGAAAAACTGTTTTTT. Translating gives CASSSGQGVKDEKLFF.

There are many counts of this clone. The rearrangement uses TRBV29-1 and TRBJ1-2, with TRBD1 as a possible D gene (6 bases). The V and J ends lost 3 bases and 5 bases respectively, with 10 bases between them. Germline-derived CDR1 and CDR2 are SQVTM and ANQGSEA. The CDR3 loop spans 12 amino acids. The CDR3 sequence is CSVDRGSYGYTF. The CDR3 DNA reads as TGCAGCGTTGACAGGGGCTCGTATGGCTACACCTTC.

The chain links TRBV10-3 to TRBJ1-3; unclear D gene. CDR3 size: 15 residues. Per the germline V gene, CDR1 is ENHRY and CDR2 is SYGVKD. Trimming stripped 0 bases from V and 3 bases from J, with 9 bases between. In DNA form, the CDR3 reads TGTGCCATCAGTGAGTCGACGGCGGGTGGAAACACCATATATTTT. This encodes CAISESTAGGNTIYF.

The chain is built from TRBV6-5 and TRBJ1-5, with no clear D. From germline, CDR1 is MNHEY and CDR2 SVGAGI. The CDR3 has 14 amino acids. Trimming took off 7 bases at V and 4 bases at J, with 14 bases between the two ends. The CDR3 DNA is TGTGCCAGCAAACCGACGGGAGGGAATCAGCCCCAGCATTTT. This codes for CASKPTGGNQPQHF.

This clone was seen just once. This chain uses TRBV28 with TRBJ1-2; TRBD1 aligns across 10 bases. V trimming: 6 bases; J trimming: 9 bases; junction bases outside the gene matches: 10. The V gene's germline CDR1 is MDHEN and CDR2 SYDVKM. This CDR3 region has 14 residues. CDR3 nucleotide sequence: TGTGCCAGCAGCGTACCCGGGACAGGGGATCGCTACACCTTC. This encodes CASSVPGTGDRYTF.

In this sample, this clone turned up once. The chain employs TRBV30 and TRBJ1-1, with 8 positions matching TRBD1. The J segment lost 12 bases and the V segment lost 2 bases, leaving 14 bases of the junction unmatched. The CDR3 covers 14 residues. Germline CDR1 is GTSNPN and CDR2 is SVGIG (reference sequence). This CDR3 reads CAWSLLVSTGVTFF. CDR3 DNA: TGTGCCTGGAGTCTACTTGTTTCGACAGGGGTGACTTTCTTT. The complete variable domain, with remaining parts taken from reference TRBV30 and TRBJ1-1, reads SQTIHQWPATLVQPVGSPLSLECTVEGTSNPNLYWYRQAAGRGLQLLFYSVGIGQISSEVPQNLSASRPQDRQFILSSKKLLLSDSGFYLCAWSLLVSTGVTFFGQGTRLTVV.

This clone was seen just once. This chain uses TRBV28 with TRBJ2-7, with D perhaps matching TRBD1 (6 bases). Germline assignment: CDR1 MDHEN and CDR2 SYDVKM. The CDR3 sequence is 15 residues long. V lost 4 bases and J 3 bases, leaving 16 bases between the germline ends. The CDR3 is CASSCTPDSCYEQYF. CDR3 DNA sequence: TGTGCCAGCAGTTGTACTCCGGACAGCTGCTACGAGCAGTACTTC.

The chain combines TRBV28 with TRBJ1-4; 7 bases are a match to TRBD1. J was trimmed by 8 bases and V by 6 bases; bases with no gene match: 9. Germline CDR1 is MDHEN and CDR2 is SYDVKM. The CDR3 is 14 residues long. The CDR3 DNA follows: TGTGCCAGCAGATTTACAGGGGTACGGGAAAAACTGTTTTTT. Translated, it gives CASRFTGVREKLFF.

This clone was recorded once. This chain uses TRBV19 with TRBJ1-2, with no clear D. This CDR3 is built from 16 residues. Germline CDR1 and CDR2: LNHDA and SQIVND (reference sequence). Deletions cut 5 bases from V and 4 bases from J, with 20 bases between. The CDR3 nucleotides read TGTGCCAGTAGTCCCCATCCTCCAGAGCGGGGCTATGGCTACACCTTC. This encodes CASSPHPPERGYGYTF.

The chain uses TRBV9 and TRBJ2-3, with TRBD1 matching over 12 bases. The junction had 4 bases not matched to a gene; V was cut back by 3 bases and J by 2 bases. This CDR3 has 16 amino acids. Germline lookup yields CDR1 SGDLS and CDR2 YYNGEE. The CDR3 loop is CASSGGDRGLTDTQYF. CDR3 nucleotide sequence: TGTGCCAGCAGCGGAGGGGACAGGGGGCTCACAGATACGCAGTATTTT.

The count of this clone is one. V usage is TRBV7-3 and J usage is TRBJ2-6; perhaps TRBD1 as D (5 bases). CDR3 length: 16 amino acids. Between the trimmed V and J ends, which lost 4 bases and 2 bases, there was a span of 12 bases. CDR1 is SGHTA, CDR2 FQGTGA, per germline. The CDR3 reads CASSSPTGAGANVLTF. The CDR3 nucleotides are TGTGCCAGCAGCTCCCCTACAGGAGCTGGGGCCAACGTCCTGACTTTC. Full variable domain (missing parts from reference TRBV7-3 and TRBJ2-6): GAGVSQTPSNKVTEKGKYVELRCDPISGHTALYWYRQSLGQGPEFLIYFQGTGAADDSGLPNDRFFAVRPEGSVSTLKIQRTERGDSAVYLCASSSPTGAGANVLTFGAGSRLTVL.

The CDR3 is CASSEGWPKPYEQYF. CDR3 sequence (DNA): TGTGCCAGCAGTGAAGGGTGGCCCAAACCGTACGAGCAGTACTTC. The rearrangement links TRBV2 to TRBJ2-7, with D unresolved. Trimming removed 1 base at V and 4 bases at J, with 14 bases between. CDR1 is SNHLY, CDR2 FYNNEI, per germline. The CDR3 runs to 15 residues.

J is TRBJ2-2 and V is TRBV19; 7 bases line up with TRBD2. The CDR3 spans 15 residues. V lost 6 bases, J lost 0 bases, and 4 bases stayed unmatched. CDR1 is LNHDA, CDR2 SQIVND, per germline (reference sequence). The CDR3 is CASRRTRANTGELFF. The CDR3 DNA reads TGTGCCAGTAGGAGGACTAGAGCGAACACCGGGGAGCTGTTTTTT.